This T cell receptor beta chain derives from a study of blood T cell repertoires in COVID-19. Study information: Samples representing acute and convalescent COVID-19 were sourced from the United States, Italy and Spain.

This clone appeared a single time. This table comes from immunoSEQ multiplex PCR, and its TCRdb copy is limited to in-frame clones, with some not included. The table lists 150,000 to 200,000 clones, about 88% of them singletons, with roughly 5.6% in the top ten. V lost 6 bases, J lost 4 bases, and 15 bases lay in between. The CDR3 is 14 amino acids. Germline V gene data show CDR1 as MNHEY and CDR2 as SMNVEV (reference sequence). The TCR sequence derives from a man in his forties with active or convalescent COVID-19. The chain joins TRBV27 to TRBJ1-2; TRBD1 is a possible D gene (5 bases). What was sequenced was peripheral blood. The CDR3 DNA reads TGTGCCAGCAGGTTCCTTTGGGGCCCCTATGGCTACACCTTC. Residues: CASRFLWGPYGYTF.